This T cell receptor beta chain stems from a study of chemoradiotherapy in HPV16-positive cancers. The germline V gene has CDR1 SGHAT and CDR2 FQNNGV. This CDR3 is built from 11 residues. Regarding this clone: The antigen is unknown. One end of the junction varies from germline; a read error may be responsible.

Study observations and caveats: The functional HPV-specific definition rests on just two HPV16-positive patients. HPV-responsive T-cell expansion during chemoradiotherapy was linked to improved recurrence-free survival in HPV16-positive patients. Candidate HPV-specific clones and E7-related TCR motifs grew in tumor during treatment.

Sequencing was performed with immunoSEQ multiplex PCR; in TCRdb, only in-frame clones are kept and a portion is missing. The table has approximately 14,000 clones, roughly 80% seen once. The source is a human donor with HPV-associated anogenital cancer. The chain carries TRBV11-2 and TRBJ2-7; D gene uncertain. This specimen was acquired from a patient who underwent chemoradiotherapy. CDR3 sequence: CASSLEQDPSF. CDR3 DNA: TGTGCCAGCAGCTTAGAGCAGGACCCCTCCTTC.